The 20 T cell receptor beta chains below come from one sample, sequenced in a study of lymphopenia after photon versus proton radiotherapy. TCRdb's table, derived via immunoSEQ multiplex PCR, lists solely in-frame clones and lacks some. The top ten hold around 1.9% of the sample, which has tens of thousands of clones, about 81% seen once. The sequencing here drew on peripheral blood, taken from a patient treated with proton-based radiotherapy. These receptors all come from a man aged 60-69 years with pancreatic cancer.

This CDR3 reads CASSRLGLAGTQYF. The CDR3 DNA is TGTGCCAGCAGCCGTCTAGGGTTGGCCGGGACCCAGTACTTC. The J gene is TRBJ2-5, the V gene TRBV11-2, with D uncertain. The germline V gene has CDR1 SGHAT and CDR2 FQNNGV. The length of the CDR3 is 14 residues. Deletions cut 5 bases from V and 7 bases from J, with 17 bases between.

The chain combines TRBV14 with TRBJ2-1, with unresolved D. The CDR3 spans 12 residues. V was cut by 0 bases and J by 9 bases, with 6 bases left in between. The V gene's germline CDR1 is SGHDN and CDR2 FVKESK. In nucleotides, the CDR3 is TGTGCCAGCAGCCAAGACTTCGCTGAGCAGTTCTTC. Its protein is CASSQDFAEQFF.

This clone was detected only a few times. CDR3 nucleotides: TGTGCCAGCAGCCGGCGAGCGGGAGGGCCTTCTCCTAGCACAGATACGCAGTATTTT. Its protein product is CASSRRAGGPSPSTDTQYF. The chain uses TRBV7-2 and TRBJ2-3; 10 bases match TRBD2. The CDR3 spans 19 residues. CDR1 SGHTA and CDR2 FQGNSA come from the germline V gene. V shed 5 bases, J shed 0 bases, and the junction held 14 bases outside the gene matches.

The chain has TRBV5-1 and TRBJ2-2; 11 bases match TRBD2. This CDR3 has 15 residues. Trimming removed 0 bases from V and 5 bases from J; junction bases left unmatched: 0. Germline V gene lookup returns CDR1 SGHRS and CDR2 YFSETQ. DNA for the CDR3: TGCGCCAGCAGCTTGGCTAGCGGGAGGACCGGGGAGCTGTTTTTT. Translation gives CASSLASGRTGELFF.

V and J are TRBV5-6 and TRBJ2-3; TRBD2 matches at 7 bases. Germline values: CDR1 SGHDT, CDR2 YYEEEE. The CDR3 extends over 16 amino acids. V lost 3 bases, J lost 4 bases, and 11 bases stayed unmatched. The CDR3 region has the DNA TGTGCCAGCAGCTGGCAGCCGGGACTACGTGCAGATACGCAGTATTTT. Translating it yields CASSWQPGLRADTQYF.

The CDR3 sequence: CASSYSSQGNEQFF. As DNA, the CDR3 is TGTGCCAGCAGTTACTCGAGCCAGGGCAATGAGCAGTTCTTC. The rearrangement links TRBV6-5 to TRBJ2-1, with D possibly being TRBD1 (5 bases). V was clipped by 0 bases and J by 6 bases, with 9 bases between them. The CDR3 runs 14 residues. Per the germline V gene, CDR1 is MNHEY and CDR2 is SVGAGI.

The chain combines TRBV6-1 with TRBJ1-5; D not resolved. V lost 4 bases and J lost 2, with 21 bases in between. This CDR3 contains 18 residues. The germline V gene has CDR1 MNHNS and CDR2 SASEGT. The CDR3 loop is CASSGDLGRRRGNQPQHF. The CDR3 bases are TGTGCCAGCAGTGGAGATTTAGGACGGCGAAGAGGCAATCAGCCCCAGCATTTT.

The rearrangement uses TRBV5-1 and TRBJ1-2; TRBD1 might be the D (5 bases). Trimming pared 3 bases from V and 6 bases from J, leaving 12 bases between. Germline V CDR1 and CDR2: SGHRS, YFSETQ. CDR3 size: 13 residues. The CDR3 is CASSSPGRDGYTF. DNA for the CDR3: TGCGCCAGCAGCTCTCCAGGGAGGGATGGCTACACCTTC.

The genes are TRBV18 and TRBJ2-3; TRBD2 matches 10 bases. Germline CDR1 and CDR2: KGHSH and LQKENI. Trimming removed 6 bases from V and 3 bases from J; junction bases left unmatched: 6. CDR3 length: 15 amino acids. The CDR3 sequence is CASSPGTSETDTQYF. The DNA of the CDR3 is TGTGCCAGCTCCCCTGGGACTAGCGAGACAGATACGCAGTATTTT.

The CDR3 DNA is TGTGCCTGCCGGGACAGAGTCTCCGAGCAGTACTTC. Translated, it gives CACRDRVSEQYF. The V and J genes are TRBV30 and TRBJ2-5, with 7 nucleotides matching TRBD1. The J call may not be correct, given that the DNA end is closer to TRBJ2-7. CDR3 size: 12 residues. Germline CDR1 and CDR2: GTSNPN and SVGIG (reference sequence).

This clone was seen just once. The CDR3 here is CASQGVGANEAFF. The CDR3 DNA is TGTGCCAGCCAGGGCGTGGGGGCCAATGAAGCTTTCTTT. The genes are TRBV6-1 and TRBJ1-1; D may be TRBD1 (6 bases). The CDR3 extends over 13 amino acids. V lost 8 bases, J lost 7 bases, and 17 bases lay in between. Germline V lookup: CDR1 MNHNS, CDR2 SASEGT.

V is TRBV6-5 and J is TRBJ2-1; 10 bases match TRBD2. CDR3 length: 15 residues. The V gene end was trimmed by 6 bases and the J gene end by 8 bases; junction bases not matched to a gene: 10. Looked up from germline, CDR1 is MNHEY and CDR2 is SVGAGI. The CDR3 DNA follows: TGTGCCAGCAGGCCTCTAGCGGGAGCTGGACATGAGCAGTTCTTC. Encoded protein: CASRPLAGAGHEQFF.

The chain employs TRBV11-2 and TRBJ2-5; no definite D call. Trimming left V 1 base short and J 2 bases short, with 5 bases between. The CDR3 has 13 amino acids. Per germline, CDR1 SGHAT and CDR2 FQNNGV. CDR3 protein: CASSLVGQETQYF. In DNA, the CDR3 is TGTGCCAGCAGCTTAGTTGGGCAAGAGACCCAGTACTTC.

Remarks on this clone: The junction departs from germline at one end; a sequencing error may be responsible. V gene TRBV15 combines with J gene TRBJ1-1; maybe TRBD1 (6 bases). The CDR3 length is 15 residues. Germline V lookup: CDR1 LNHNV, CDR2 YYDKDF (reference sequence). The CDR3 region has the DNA TGTGCCACCAGCAGAGATCAGGGCAGGGGCACTGAAACTTTCTTT. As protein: CATSRDQGRGTETFF.

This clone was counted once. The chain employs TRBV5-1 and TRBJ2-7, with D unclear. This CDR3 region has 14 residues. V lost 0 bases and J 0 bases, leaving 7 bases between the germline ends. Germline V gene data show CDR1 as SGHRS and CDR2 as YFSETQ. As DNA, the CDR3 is TGCGCCAGCAGCTTGGACGGAAGCTCCTACGAGCAGTACTTC. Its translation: CASSLDGSSYEQYF.

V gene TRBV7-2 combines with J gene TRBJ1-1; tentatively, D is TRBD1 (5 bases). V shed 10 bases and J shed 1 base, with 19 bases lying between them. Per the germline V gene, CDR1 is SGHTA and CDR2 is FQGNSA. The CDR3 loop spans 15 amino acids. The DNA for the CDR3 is TGTGCCATCCGTAGAGGGGCGCTATCGAACACTGAAGCTTTCTTT. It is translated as CAIRRGALSNTEAFF.

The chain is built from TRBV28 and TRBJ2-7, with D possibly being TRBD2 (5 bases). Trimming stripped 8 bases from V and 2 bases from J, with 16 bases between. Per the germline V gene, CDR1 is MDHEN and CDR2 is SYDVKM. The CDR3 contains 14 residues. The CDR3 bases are TGTGCCAGCGCAACGAGGGTAGGCCCCTACGAGCAGTACTTC. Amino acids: CASATRVGPYEQYF.

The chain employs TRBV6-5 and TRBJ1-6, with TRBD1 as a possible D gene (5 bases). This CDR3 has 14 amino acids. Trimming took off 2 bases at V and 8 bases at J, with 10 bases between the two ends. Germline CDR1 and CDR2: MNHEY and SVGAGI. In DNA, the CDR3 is TGTGCCAGCAGTTACGCCCGGGGGGATTCACCCCTCCACTTT. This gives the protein CASSYARGDSPLHF.

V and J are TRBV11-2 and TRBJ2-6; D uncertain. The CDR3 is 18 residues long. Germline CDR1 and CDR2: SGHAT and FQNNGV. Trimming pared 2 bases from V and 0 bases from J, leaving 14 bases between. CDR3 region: CASSLIIRAASGANVLTF. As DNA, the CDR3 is TGTGCCAGCAGCTTAATAATAAGGGCAGCCTCTGGGGCCAACGTCCTGACTTTC.

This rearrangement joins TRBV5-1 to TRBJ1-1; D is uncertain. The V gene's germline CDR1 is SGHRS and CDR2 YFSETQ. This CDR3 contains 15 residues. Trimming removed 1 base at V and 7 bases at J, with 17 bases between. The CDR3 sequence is CASSLSFDGMSEAFF. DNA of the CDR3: TGCGCCAGCAGCTTGAGTTTCGATGGAATGAGTGAAGCTTTCTTT.